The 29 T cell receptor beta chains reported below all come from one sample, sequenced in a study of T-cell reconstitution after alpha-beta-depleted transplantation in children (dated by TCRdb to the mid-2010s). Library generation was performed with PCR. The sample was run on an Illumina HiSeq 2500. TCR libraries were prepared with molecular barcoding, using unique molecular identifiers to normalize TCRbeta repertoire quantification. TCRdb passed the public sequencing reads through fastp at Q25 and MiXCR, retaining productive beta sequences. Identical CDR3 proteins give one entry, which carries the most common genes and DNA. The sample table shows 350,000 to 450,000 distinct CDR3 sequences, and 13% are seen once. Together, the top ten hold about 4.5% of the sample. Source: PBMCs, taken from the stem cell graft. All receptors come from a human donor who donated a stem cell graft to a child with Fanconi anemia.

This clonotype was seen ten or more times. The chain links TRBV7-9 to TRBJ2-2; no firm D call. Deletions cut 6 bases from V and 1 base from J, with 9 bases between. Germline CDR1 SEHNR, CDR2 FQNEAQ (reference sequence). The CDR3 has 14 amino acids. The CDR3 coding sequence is TGTGCCAGCAGTCCTCGAGGGAACACCGGGGAGCTGTTTTTT. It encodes CASSPRGNTGELFF.

In DNA, the CDR3 is TGTGCCAGCAAGGTCGAGATGGCAGATACGCAGTATTTT. Protein: CASKVEMADTQYF. The V gene is TRBV2, the J gene TRBJ2-3; D gene unclear. In germline, CDR1 is SNHLY, CDR2 FYNNEI. Deletions cut 7 bases from V and 4 bases from J, with 12 bases between. This CDR3 has 13 residues. Complete variable domain (other parts from reference TRBV2 and TRBJ2-3): EPEVTQTPSHQVTQMGQEVILRCVPISNHLYFYWYRQILGQKVEFLVSFYNNEISEKSEIFDDQFSVERPDGSNFTLKIRSTKLEDSAMYFCASKVEMADTQYFGPGTRLTVL.

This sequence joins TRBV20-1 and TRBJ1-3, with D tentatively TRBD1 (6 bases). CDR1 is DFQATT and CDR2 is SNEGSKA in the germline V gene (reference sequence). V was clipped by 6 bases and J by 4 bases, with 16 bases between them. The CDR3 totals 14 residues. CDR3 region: CSAEIAGVGNTIYF. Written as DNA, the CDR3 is TGCAGTGCCGAGATAGCAGGGGTCGGAAACACCATATATTTT.

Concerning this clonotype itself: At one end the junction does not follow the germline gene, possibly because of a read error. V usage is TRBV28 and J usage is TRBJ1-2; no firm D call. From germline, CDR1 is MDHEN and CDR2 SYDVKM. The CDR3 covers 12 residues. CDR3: CASGLSNYGYTF. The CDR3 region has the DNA TGTGCCAGCGGTTTGTCAAACTATGGCTACACCTTC.

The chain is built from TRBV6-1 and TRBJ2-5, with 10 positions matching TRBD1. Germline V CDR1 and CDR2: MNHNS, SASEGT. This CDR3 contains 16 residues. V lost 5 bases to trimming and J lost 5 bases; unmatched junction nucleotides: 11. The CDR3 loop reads CASSTGTGVSGETQYF. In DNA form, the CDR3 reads TGTGCCAGCAGTACCGGGACAGGGGTTTCTGGTGAGACCCAGTACTTC.

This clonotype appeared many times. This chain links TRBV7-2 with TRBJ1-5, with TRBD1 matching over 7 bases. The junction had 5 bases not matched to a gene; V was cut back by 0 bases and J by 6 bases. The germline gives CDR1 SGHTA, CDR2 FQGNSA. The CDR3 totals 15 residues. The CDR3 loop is CASSLATGDGQPQHF. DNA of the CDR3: TGTGCCAGCAGCTTAGCCACAGGGGATGGTCAGCCCCAGCATTTT.

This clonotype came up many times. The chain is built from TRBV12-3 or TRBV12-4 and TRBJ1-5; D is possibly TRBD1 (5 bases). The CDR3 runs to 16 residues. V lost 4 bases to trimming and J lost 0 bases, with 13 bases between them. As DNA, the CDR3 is TGTGCCAGCAGTTACGGGGCAGTATATAGCAATCAGCCCCAGCATTTT. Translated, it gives CASSYGAVYSNQPQHF.

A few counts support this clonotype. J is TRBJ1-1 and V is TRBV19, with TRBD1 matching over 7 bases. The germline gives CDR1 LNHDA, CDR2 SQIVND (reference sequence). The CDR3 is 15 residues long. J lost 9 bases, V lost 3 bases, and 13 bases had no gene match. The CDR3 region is CASSIVPTDRSQAFF. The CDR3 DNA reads TGTGCCAGTAGTATCGTCCCCACGGACAGGTCCCAAGCTTTCTTT.

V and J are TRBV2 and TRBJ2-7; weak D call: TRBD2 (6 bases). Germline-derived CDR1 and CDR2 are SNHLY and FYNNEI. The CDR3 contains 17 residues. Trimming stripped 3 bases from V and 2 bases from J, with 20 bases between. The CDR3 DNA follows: TGTGCCAGCAGTGAGGGCAGACTGGAACTAGCCGCCTACGAGCAGTACTTC. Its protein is CASSEGRLELAAYEQYF.

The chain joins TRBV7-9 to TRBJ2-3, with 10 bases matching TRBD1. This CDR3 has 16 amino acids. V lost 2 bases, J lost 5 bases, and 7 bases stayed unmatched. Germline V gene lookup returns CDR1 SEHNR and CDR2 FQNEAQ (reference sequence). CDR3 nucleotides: TGTGCCAGCAGCTTACCCGGACAGGGGGTTAGAGATACGCAGTATTTT. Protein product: CASSLPGQGVRDTQYF.

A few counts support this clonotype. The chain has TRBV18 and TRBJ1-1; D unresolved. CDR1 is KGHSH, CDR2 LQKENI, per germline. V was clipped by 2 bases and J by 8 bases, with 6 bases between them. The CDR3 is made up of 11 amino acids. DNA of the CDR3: TGTGCCAGCTCACCAGGGCCCGAAGCTTTCTTT. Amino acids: CASSPGPEAFF.

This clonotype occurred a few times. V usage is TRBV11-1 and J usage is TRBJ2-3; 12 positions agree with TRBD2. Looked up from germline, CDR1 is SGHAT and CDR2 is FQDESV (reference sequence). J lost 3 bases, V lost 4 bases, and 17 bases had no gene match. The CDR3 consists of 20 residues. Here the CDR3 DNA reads TGTGCCAGCAGCTCCGCGACACCTAGCGGGGGGGCCATTTTTACAGATACGCAGTATTTT. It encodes CASSSATPSGGAIFTDTQYF.

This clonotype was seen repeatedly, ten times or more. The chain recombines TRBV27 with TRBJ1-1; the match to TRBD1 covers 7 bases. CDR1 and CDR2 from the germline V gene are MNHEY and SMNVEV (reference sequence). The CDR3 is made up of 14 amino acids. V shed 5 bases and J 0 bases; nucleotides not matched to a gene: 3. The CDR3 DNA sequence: TGTGCCAGCAGTGACAGGGCGCTGAACACTGAAGCTTTCTTT. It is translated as CASSDRALNTEAFF.

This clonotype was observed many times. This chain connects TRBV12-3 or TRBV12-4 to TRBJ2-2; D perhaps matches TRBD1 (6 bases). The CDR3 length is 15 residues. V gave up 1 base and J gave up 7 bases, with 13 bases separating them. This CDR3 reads CASSLGSGDVGELFF. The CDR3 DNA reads TGTGCCAGCAGTTTAGGTTCAGGGGATGTCGGGGAGCTGTTTTTT.

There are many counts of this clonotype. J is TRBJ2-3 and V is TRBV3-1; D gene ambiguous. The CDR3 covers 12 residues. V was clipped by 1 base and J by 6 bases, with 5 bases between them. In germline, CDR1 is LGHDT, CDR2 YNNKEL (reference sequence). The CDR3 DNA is TGTGCCAGCAGCCAAGTTCGGGATACGCAGTATTTT. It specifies CASSQVRDTQYF.

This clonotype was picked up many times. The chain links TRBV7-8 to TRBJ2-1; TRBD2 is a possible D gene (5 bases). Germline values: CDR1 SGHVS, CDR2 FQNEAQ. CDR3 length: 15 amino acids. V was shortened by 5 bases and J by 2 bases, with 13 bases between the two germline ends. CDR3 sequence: CASSPRLEAYNEQFF. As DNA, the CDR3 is TGTGCCAGCAGCCCGCGTCTGGAGGCCTACAATGAGCAGTTCTTC.

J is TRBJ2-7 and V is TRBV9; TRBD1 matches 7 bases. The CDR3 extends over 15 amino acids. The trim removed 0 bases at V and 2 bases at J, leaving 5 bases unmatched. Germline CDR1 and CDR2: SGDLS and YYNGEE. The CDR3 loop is CASSVGDSGTYEQYF. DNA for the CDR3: TGTGCCAGCAGCGTAGGGGACAGTGGAACCTACGAGCAGTACTTC.

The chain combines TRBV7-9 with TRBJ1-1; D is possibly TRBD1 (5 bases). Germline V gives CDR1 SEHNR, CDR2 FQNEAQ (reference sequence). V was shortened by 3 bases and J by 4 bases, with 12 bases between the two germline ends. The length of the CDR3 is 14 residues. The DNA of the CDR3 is TGTGCCAGCAGCTTTTCGAGTGGGACCACTGAAGCTTTCTTT. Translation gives CASSFSSGTTEAFF.

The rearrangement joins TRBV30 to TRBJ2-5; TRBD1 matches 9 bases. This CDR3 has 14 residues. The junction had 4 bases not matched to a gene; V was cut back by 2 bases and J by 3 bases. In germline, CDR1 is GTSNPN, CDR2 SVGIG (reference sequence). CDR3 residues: CAWSIGTGKETQYF. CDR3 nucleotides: TGTGCCTGGAGTATAGGGACAGGGAAAGAGACCCAGTACTTC.

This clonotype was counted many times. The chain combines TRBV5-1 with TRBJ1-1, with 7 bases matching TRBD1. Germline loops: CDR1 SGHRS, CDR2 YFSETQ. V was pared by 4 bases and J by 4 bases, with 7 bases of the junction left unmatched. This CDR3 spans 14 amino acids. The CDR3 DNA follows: TGCGCCAGCAGCACTGGACAGGCGGGCACTGAAGCTTTCTTT. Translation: CASSTGQAGTEAFF.

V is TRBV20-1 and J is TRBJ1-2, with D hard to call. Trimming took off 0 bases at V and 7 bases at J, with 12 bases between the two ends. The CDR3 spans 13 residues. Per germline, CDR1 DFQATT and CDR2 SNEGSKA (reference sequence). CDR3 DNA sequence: TGCAGTGCTAGAGAAGGGTCCTCAGTTGGCTACACCTTC. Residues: CSAREGSSVGYTF.

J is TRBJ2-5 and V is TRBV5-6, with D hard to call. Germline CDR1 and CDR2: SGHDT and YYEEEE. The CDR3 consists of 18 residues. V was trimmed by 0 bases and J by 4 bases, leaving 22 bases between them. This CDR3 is CASSLGFYGNLDGETQYF. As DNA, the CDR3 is TGTGCCAGCAGCTTGGGTTTCTATGGGAACCTAGACGGAGAGACCCAGTACTTC. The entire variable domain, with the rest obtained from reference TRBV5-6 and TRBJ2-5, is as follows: DAGVTQSPTHLIKTRGQQVTLRCSPKSGHDTVSWYQQALGQGPQFIFQYYEEEERQRGNFPDRFSGHQFPNYSSELNVNALLLGDSALYLCASSLGFYGNLDGETQYFGPGTRLLVL.

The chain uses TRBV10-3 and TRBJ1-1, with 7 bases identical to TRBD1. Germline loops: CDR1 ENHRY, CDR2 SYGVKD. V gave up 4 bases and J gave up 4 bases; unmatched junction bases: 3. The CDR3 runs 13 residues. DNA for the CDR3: TGTGCCATCAGTGCGGGGGACAGCACTGAAGCTTTCTTT. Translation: CAISAGDSTEAFF.

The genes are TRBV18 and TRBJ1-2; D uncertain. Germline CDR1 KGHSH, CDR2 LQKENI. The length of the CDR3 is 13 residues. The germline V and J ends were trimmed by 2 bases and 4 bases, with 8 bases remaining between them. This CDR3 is CASSPTASYGYTF. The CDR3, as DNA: TGTGCCAGCTCACCAACGGCTTCCTATGGCTACACCTTC.

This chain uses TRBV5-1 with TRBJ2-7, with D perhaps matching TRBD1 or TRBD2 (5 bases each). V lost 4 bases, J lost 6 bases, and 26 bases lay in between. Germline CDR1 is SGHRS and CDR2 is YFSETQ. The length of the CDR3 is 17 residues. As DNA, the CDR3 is TGCGCCAGCAGCCCCTCCCTAGCCTTAGCAGGGAGAGGCGAGCAGTACTTC. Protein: CASSPSLALAGRGEQYF.

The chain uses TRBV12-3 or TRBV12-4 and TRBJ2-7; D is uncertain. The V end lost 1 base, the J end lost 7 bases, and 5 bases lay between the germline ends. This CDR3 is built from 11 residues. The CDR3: CASSLGGEQYV. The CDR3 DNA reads TGTGCCAGCAGTTTAGGAGGAGAGCAGTACGTC.

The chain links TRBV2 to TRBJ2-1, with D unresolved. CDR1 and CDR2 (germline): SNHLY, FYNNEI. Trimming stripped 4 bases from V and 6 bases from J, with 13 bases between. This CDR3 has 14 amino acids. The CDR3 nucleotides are TGTGCCAGCAGTGTTAGTCAGGTCGTCAATGAGCAGTTCTTC. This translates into CASSVSQVVNEQFF.

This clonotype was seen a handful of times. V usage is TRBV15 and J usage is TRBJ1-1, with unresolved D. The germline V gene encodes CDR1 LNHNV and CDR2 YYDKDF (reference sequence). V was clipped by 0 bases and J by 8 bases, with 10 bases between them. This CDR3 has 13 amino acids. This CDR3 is CATSRDPQPEAFF. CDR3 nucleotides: TGTGCCACCAGCAGAGATCCCCAGCCCGAAGCTTTCTTT. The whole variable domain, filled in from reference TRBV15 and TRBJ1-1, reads DAMVIQNPRYQVTQFGKPVTLSCSQTLNHNVMYWYQQKSSQAPKLLFHYYDKDFNNEADTPDNFQSRRPNTSFCFLDIRSPGLGDTAMYLCATSRDPQPEAFFGQGTRLTVV.

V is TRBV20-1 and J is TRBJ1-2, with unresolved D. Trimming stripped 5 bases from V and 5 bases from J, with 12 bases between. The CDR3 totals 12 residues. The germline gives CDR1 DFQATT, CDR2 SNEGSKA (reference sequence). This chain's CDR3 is CSAQDRGYGYTF. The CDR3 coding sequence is TGCAGTGCTCAAGACCGTGGGTATGGCTACACCTTC.